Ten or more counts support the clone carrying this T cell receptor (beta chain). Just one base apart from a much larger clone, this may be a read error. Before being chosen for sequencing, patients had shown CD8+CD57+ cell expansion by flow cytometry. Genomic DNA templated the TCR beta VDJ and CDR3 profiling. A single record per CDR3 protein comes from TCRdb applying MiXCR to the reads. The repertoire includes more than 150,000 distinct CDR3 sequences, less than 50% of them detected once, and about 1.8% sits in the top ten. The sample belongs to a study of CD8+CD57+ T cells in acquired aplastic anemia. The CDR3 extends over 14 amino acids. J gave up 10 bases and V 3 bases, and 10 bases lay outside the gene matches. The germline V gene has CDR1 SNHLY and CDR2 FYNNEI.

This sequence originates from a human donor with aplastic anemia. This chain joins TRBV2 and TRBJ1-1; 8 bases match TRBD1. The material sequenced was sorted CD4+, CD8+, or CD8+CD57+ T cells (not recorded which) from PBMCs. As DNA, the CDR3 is TGTGCCAGCAGTGAGGTATCGGGTACAGGGGGAGCTTTCTTT. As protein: CASSEVSGTGGAFF.